A single sample is the source of the 30 T cell receptor beta chains below, sequenced in a study of tumor-infiltrating lymphocytes in localized non-small cell lung cancer (dated by TCRdb to the early 2020s). Libraries were prepared through the immunoSEQ multiplex PCR assay. TCRdb obtained this table from immuneACCESS and retained in-frame rearrangements with V and J assigned. These tables miss some clones; where compared with another copy, unresolved V genes account for less than half of the shortfall, and the remainder is unexplained. In this sample the table shows more than 9,500 clones, about 82% of which occur a single time. The ten most abundant clones make up 9.5% to 15% of the sample. The sequencing input was uninvolved lung tissue not adjacent to the tumor. These receptors all come from a human donor with non-small cell lung cancer.

This clone was seen only a few times. The chain uses TRBV5-6 and TRBJ1-3; D ambiguous. Deletions cut 5 bases from V and 4 bases from J, with 13 bases between. The CDR3 has 14 amino acids. The germline V gene encodes CDR1 SGHDT and CDR2 YYEEEE. In DNA form, the CDR3 reads TGTGCCAGCAGAAAAGGTGGTGCAGGAAACACCATATATTTT. Translation gives CASRKGGAGNTIYF.

The chain carries TRBV9 and TRBJ2-1, with 9 bases identical to TRBD1. The CDR3 has 14 amino acids. V lost 4 bases, J lost 5 bases, and 4 bases stayed unmatched. The germline CDR1 and CDR2 sequences are SGDLS and YYNGEE. DNA of the CDR3: TGTGCCAGCAGCCCGGACAGGGGAGACAATGAGCAGTTCTTC. This translates into CASSPDRGDNEQFF.

The chain joins TRBV7-8 to TRBJ2-7; TRBD2 is a possible D gene (5 bases). This CDR3 region has 15 residues. Germline values: CDR1 SGHVS, CDR2 FQNEAQ. Deletions cut 1 base from V and 0 bases from J, with 10 bases between. For the CDR3, the DNA is TGTGCCAGCAGCTTAGGGGCCGGGGTCTCCTACGAGCAGTACTTC. This translates into CASSLGAGVSYEQYF.

This chain connects TRBV27 to TRBJ1-1; D perhaps matches TRBD1 (6 bases). Germline V gives CDR1 MNHEY, CDR2 SMNVEV (reference sequence). V gave up 0 bases and J gave up 1 base, with 12 bases separating them. The CDR3 runs to 16 residues. Written as DNA, the CDR3 is TGTGCCAGCAGTTTATCCGGGGGCGTTCAGAACACTGAAGCTTTCTTT. This sequence encodes CASSLSGGVQNTEAFF.

This chain joins TRBV10-2 and TRBJ2-5; tentative D call: TRBD2 (6 bases). This CDR3 contains 13 residues. V was trimmed by 7 bases and J by 3 bases, leaving 12 bases between them. In germline, CDR1 is WSHSY, CDR2 SAAADI. As DNA, the CDR3 is TGCGCCAGCACCCTCCGGGGGAAAGAGACCCAGTACTTC. Its translation: CASTLRGKETQYF.

The chain is built from TRBV7-8 and TRBJ2-2, with a possible D match to TRBD2 (7 bases). V shed 3 bases and J shed 4 bases, with 15 bases lying between them. The CDR3 runs 16 residues. Germline loops: CDR1 SGHVS, CDR2 FQNEAQ. The CDR3 coding sequence is TGTGCCAGCAGCTTTGGGGGGGCCGCGACCACCGGGGAGCTGTTTTTT. Encoded protein: CASSFGGAATTGELFF.

The J gene is TRBJ2-1, the V gene TRBV30, with 13 bases identical to TRBD2. Looked up from germline, CDR1 is GTSNPN and CDR2 is SVGIG (reference sequence). V dropped 7 bases and J dropped 9; count of bases not matched to a gene: 9. The CDR3 length is 14 residues. The CDR3 loop is CAFPRTSGGGEQFF. CDR3 in DNA: TGTGCCTTTCCCCGGACTAGCGGGGGAGGTGAGCAGTTCTTC.

This clone is a singleton in its sample. The rearrangement joins TRBV6-5 to TRBJ2-2; D might be TRBD2 (5 bases). Trimming took 8 bases from V and 5 from J, leaving 15 bases between them. Germline CDR1 reads MNHEY; CDR2 reads SVGAGI. The CDR3 extends over 14 amino acids. The DNA for the CDR3 is TGTGCCAGCGATGGCGGGCGCTTAACCGGGGAGCTGTTTTTT. Translated, it gives CASDGGRLTGELFF.

V and J are TRBV7-8 and TRBJ2-7; 7 bases map to TRBD2. The CDR3 spans 14 residues. The germline CDR1 and CDR2 sequences are SGHVS and FQNEAQ. V lost 1 base and J lost 7; bases outside the gene matches: 7. The CDR3 nucleotides are TGTGCCAGCAGCTTAGACCTCGGGGAGGGGGAGCAGTACTTC. The encoded protein is CASSLDLGEGEQYF. Looking up the rest from reference TRBV7-8 and TRBJ2-7 gives the full variable domain: GAGVSQSPRYKVAKRGQDVALRCDPISGHVSLFWYQQALGQGPEFLTYFQNEAQLDKSGLPSDRFFAERPEGSVSTLKIQRTQQEDSAVYLCASSLDLGEGEQYFGPGTRLTVT.

The chain combines TRBV2 with TRBJ2-3, with D possibly matching TRBD1 (5 bases). This CDR3 region has 16 residues. Trimming removed 6 bases at V and 0 bases at J, with 16 bases between. Germline CDR1 SNHLY, CDR2 FYNNEI. This chain's CDR3 is CASRKGWTSSTDTQYF. The CDR3 bases are TGTGCCAGCAGGAAAGGTTGGACATCTAGCACAGATACGCAGTATTTT.

The rearrangement joins TRBV5-1 to TRBJ2-5, with a tentative D call TRBD2 (7 bases). Between the trimmed V and J ends, which lost 4 bases and 12 bases, there was a span of 28 bases. This CDR3 region has 16 residues. Looked up from germline, CDR1 is SGHRS and CDR2 is YFSETQ. The DNA for the CDR3 is TGCGCCAGCAGCCCCCCCCAACGCGGGGGCCCGTTTAAGGAGTACTTC. It codes for CASSPPQRGGPFKEYF. The whole variable domain, remainder taken from reference TRBV5-1 and TRBJ2-5, is KAGVTQTPRYLIKTRGQQVTLSCSPISGHRSVSWYQQTPGQGLQFLFEYFSETQRNKGNFPGRFSGRQFSNSRSEMNVSTLELGDSALYLCASSPPQRGGPFKEYFGPGTRLLVL.

The chain carries TRBV19 and TRBJ2-7; TRBD2 might be the D (5 bases). The CDR3 has 15 amino acids. Per the germline V gene, CDR1 is LNHDA and CDR2 is SQIVND (reference sequence). The V end lost 5 bases, the J end lost 6 bases, and 20 bases lay between the germline ends. In DNA, the CDR3 is TGTGCCAGTAGTGCGTCGACTACCGTGGCGGGCGAGCAGTACTTC. Its protein is CASSASTTVAGEQYF. Full variable domain (rest looked up from reference TRBV19 and TRBJ2-7): DGGITQSPKYLFRKEGQNVTLSCEQNLNHDAMYWYRQDPGQGLRLIYYSQIVNDFQKGDIAEGYSVSREKKESFPLTVTSAQKNPTAFYLCASSASTTVAGEQYFGPGTRLTVT.

The chain links TRBV9 to TRBJ2-4, with a possible D match to TRBD2 (6 bases). Trimming cost V 6 bases and J 3 bases, with 19 bases left between them. The germline V gene encodes CDR1 SGDLS and CDR2 YYNGEE. This CDR3 has 16 residues. The DNA for the CDR3 is TGTGCCAGCACGCCCGGAGGGGCAGAAAACAAAAACATTCAGTACTTC. Translated: CASTPGGAENKNIQYF.

This clone was picked up one time. J is TRBJ1-3 and V is TRBV6-1; D might be TRBD1 (5 bases). There are 17 residues in the CDR3. V was shortened by 1 base and J by 2 bases, with 15 bases between the two germline ends. The germline V gene encodes CDR1 MNHNS and CDR2 SASEGT. The CDR3 here is CASSEDDGTVAGNTIYF. In DNA form, the CDR3 reads TGTGCCAGCAGTGAAGATGACGGGACGGTGGCTGGAAACACCATATATTTT.

This clone was observed a few times. The V and J genes are TRBV2 and TRBJ2-3, with D perhaps matching TRBD1 or TRBD2 (5 bases each). CDR3 length: 15 amino acids. Germline lookup yields CDR1 SNHLY and CDR2 FYNNEI. The germline V and J ends were trimmed by 6 bases and 0 bases, with 13 bases remaining between them. CDR3 protein: CASRGDAGSTDTQYF. The CDR3, as DNA: TGTGCCAGCAGGGGGGACGCTGGGAGCACAGATACGCAGTATTTT.

The V call is TRBV7-2, the J call TRBJ2-7; D gene ambiguous. Trimming cost V 0 bases and J 3 bases, with 3 bases left between them. The germline V gene has CDR1 SGHTA and CDR2 FQGNSA. CDR3 length equals 12 residues. CDR3 in amino acids: CASSLAHYEQYF. In DNA form, the CDR3 reads TGTGCCAGCAGCTTAGCGCACTACGAGCAGTACTTC.

By share, this clone counts as medium-sized. The V and J genes are TRBV19 and TRBJ1-1; TRBD1 agrees at 7 bases. The ends lost 1 base at V and 1 base at J; junction bases unmatched: 9. Germline CDR1 LNHDA, CDR2 SQIVND (reference sequence). This CDR3 has 17 amino acids. As DNA, the CDR3 is TGTGCCAGTAGTATAGGGGATGAGGCAGGGGGGAACACTGAAGCTTTCTTT. Its protein product is CASSIGDEAGGNTEAFF.

V gene TRBV6-6 combines with J gene TRBJ1-1; D not certain. V shed 7 bases and J shed 1 base, with 7 bases lying between them. The CDR3 length is 12 residues. CDR1 is MNHNY, CDR2 SVGAGI, per germline (reference sequence). CDR3 coding DNA: TGTGCCAGCAATAGACCGAACACTGAAGCTTTCTTT. Its protein product is CASNRPNTEAFF.

CDR3 sequence reads: CASSLGGRSRTDTQYF. The CDR3 DNA follows: TGTGCCAGCAGCTTGGGTGGTCGGTCTCGCACAGATACGCAGTATTTT. The chain uses TRBV5-6 and TRBJ2-3, with no clear D. Trimming cost V 0 bases and J 1 base, with 12 bases left between them. Germline CDR1 is SGHDT and CDR2 is YYEEEE. CDR3 length: 16 residues.

The chain has TRBV7-6 and TRBJ2-3, with D perhaps TRBD1 (5 bases). Germline-derived CDR1 and CDR2 are SGHVS and FNYEAQ. The V and J ends lost 5 bases and 0 bases respectively, with 12 bases between them. The length of the CDR3 is 15 residues. CDR3 sequence reads: CASSPGWGSTDTQYF. CDR3 sequence (DNA): TGTGCCAGCAGCCCAGGGTGGGGTAGCACAGATACGCAGTATTTT.

This clone showed up just a few times. The chain has TRBV5-1 and TRBJ1-6, with TRBD1 as a possible D gene (5 bases). This CDR3 has 16 amino acids. Germline V gene data show CDR1 as SGHRS and CDR2 as YFSETQ. V was clipped by 2 bases and J by 7 bases, with 16 bases between them. The CDR3 DNA is TGCGCCAGCAGCTTACCCCCCGGGACGAAAAATTCACCCCTCCACTTT. Protein product: CASSLPPGTKNSPLHF.

The CDR3 region has the DNA TGTGCCAGCAGCCAAGCTGCGCGGATCATCACAGATACGCAGTATTTT. It encodes CASSQAARIITDTQYF. V usage is TRBV4-2 and J usage is TRBJ2-3; no definite D call. CDR3 size: 16 residues. Germline CDR1 LGHNA, CDR2 YNFKEQ. Trimming took 1 base from V and 2 from J, leaving 13 bases between them.

The V and J genes are TRBV7-7 and TRBJ2-3, with 8 bases that match TRBD1. The V and J ends lost 5 bases and 6 bases, in that order; junction bases with no gene match: 4. The CDR3 length is 13 residues. The germline CDR1 and CDR2 sequences are SSHAT and FNYEAQ (reference sequence). The DNA of the CDR3 is TGTGCCAGCAGCCAGGGGGCAGGGGATACGCAGTATTTT. This codes for CASSQGAGDTQYF.

The rearrangement links TRBV19 to TRBJ1-5; unclear D gene. The length of the CDR3 is 13 residues. V dropped 8 bases and J dropped 3 bases, with 11 bases sitting between them. Germline V gene lookup returns CDR1 LNHDA and CDR2 SQIVND (reference sequence). For the CDR3, the DNA is TGTGCCAGTGTAGGTAGTTTCAATCAGCCCCAGCATTTT. Translated: CASVGSFNQPQHF.

A single count supports this clone. The gene calls are TRBV4-1 and TRBJ2-7, with D perhaps TRBD1 (5 bases). V was trimmed by 5 bases and J by 2 bases, leaving 10 bases between them. CDR1 is MGHRA, CDR2 YSYEKL, per germline. The CDR3 has 13 residues. The CDR3 spells CASSLTETYEQYF. CDR3 nucleotides: TGCGCCAGCAGCTTGACAGAGACCTACGAGCAGTACTTC.

The chain uses TRBV5-6 and TRBJ2-7; TRBD2 is a possible D gene (6 bases). V was pared by 4 bases and J by 10 bases, with 15 bases between. The CDR3 length is 12 residues. Germline values: CDR1 SGHDT, CDR2 YYEEEE. The CDR3 spells CASSHTREDQYF. CDR3 sequence (DNA): TGTGCCAGCAGCCATACAAGGGAGGATCAGTACTTC.

The chain links TRBV4-3 to TRBJ1-6, with 10 bases that match TRBD1. V was clipped by 4 bases and J by 12 bases; unmatched bases: 9. This CDR3 spans 15 amino acids. Germline V gene sequence: CDR1 LGHNA, CDR2 YSLEER. DNA of the CDR3: TGCGCCAGCAGCCCAGACAGGGGGCAAACTTTACCCCTCCACTTT. Encoded protein: CASSPDRGQTLPLHF.

The chain recombines TRBV6-5 with TRBJ1-1; TRBD1 matches at 8 bases. The CDR3 runs to 15 residues. V was pared by 5 bases and J by 0 bases, with 5 bases of the junction left unmatched. Germline loops: CDR1 MNHEY, CDR2 SVGAGI. CDR3 in DNA: TGTGCCAGCAGTAGAACAGGGGGGATGAACACTGAAGCTTTCTTT. Residues: CASSRTGGMNTEAFF.

The chain uses TRBV6-5 and TRBJ1-2; D uncertain. The germline V gene has CDR1 MNHEY and CDR2 SVGAGI. Trimming left V 7 bases short and J 7 bases short, with 16 bases between. This CDR3 is built from 13 residues. CDR3 sequence: CASTMTPGRGYTF. The CDR3 nucleotides read TGTGCCAGCACCATGACACCGGGTCGTGGCTACACCTTC.

The J gene is TRBJ1-1, the V gene TRBV19; 7 bases line up with TRBD1. CDR1 and CDR2 from the germline V gene are LNHDA and SQIVND (reference sequence). Losses at the gene ends were 10 bases for V and 1 base for J; bases not matched to a gene: 3. The CDR3 runs to 12 residues. The CDR3 protein is CATRQGNTEAFF. The CDR3 coding sequence is TGTGCCACAAGACAGGGGAACACTGAAGCTTTCTTT.